Below are 24 T cell receptor beta chains sequenced from a single sample in a study of T cells in Graves' hyperthyroidism and ophthalmopathy. Amplification of TCR beta CDR3 regions used RNA as the template. Using the HTBI primer set, a first-round RT-PCR was run on the TCR CDR3. TCRdb called the multiplex PCR reads again in MiXCR, with one record for every CDR3 protein. The table lists hundreds of thousands of distinct CDR3 sequences, approximately 15% of them singletons. The sample taken for sequencing was blood. The receptors were sampled from a woman aged 40 to 50 with Graves' ophthalmopathy.

This clonotype has at least ten counts. The chain employs TRBV6-2 or TRBV6-3 and TRBJ2-2, with TRBD2 identical over 13 bases. Germline V gene sequence: CDR1 MNHEY, CDR2 SVGEGT. V was clipped by 5 bases and J by 4 bases; unmatched bases: 7. The CDR3 covers 17 residues. The CDR3 nucleotides read TGTGCCAGCAGTACCCCGGGACTAGCGGGAAGCACCGGGGAGCTGTTTTTT. Protein sequence: CASSTPGLAGSTGELFF.

This clonotype was observed at least ten times. The rearrangement joins TRBV28 to TRBJ1-2, with unresolved D. This CDR3 comprises 11 residues. Germline CDR1 is MDHEN and CDR2 is SYDVKM. Deletions cut 6 bases from V and 4 bases from J, with 6 bases between. The CDR3 here is CASRDGYGYTF. CDR3 nucleotide sequence: TGTGCCAGCAGGGATGGCTATGGCTACACCTTC.

This clonotype has a count of ten or more. This chain joins TRBV7-2 and TRBJ2-5; D might be TRBD2 (5 bases). The CDR3 extends over 15 amino acids. The germline CDR1 and CDR2 sequences are SGHTA and FQGNSA. V was trimmed by 3 bases and J by 4 bases, leaving 15 bases between them. CDR3 sequence (DNA): TGTGCCAGCAGCTTCGACGGGGTTATCGGAGAGACCCAGTACTTC. Its translation: CASSFDGVIGETQYF.

With regard to this clonotype: This clone may be a read error of a much larger clone one base away. The V and J genes are TRBV10-1 and TRBJ2-3; D is possibly TRBD1 (6 bases). The CDR3 runs 15 residues. Germline V gene sequence: CDR1 WNHNN, CDR2 SYGVQD (reference sequence). This CDR3 reads CASSSGHAVTDMQYF. For the CDR3, the DNA is TGCGCCAGCAGTTCGGGACACGCAGTCACAGATATGCAGTATTTT.

This clonotype showed up just a few times. The CDR3 ends on some other residue instead of the conserved phenylalanine or tryptophan, so this is likely a read error. The genes are TRBV27 and TRBJ2-2; the match to TRBD1 covers 8 bases. The V gene end was trimmed by 6 bases and the J gene end by 6 bases; junction bases not matched to a gene: 15. The CDR3 length is 17 residues. CDR1 and CDR2 from the germline V gene are MNHEY and SMNVEV (reference sequence). CDR3 sequence: CASSPRRSRQGSGELFL. The DNA for the CDR3 is TGTGCCAGCAGCCCAAGGCGCTCAAGACAGGGGTCCGGGGAGCTGTTTCTT.

At least ten counts were recorded for this clonotype. The V call is TRBV25-1, the J call TRBJ2-7; 9 bases match TRBD2. The germline gives CDR1 MGHDK, CDR2 SYGVNS. With 4 bases clipped from V and 9 bases from J, the junction kept 13 bases outside the gene matches. The CDR3 consists of 15 residues. This CDR3 is CASSAGTVAGAGQYF. CDR3 nucleotide sequence: TGTGCCAGCAGTGCAGGGACAGTAGCGGGAGCTGGGCAGTACTTC.

This chain joins TRBV6-1 and TRBJ2-7; the D call may be TRBD1 or TRBD2 (6 bases each). V lost 5 bases and J lost 0, with 14 bases in between. Germline-derived CDR1 and CDR2 are MNHNS and SASEGT. This CDR3 region has 15 residues. The CDR3 region is CASSTGFGSSYEQYF. The CDR3 coding sequence is TGTGCCAGCAGTACAGGGTTCGGGAGCTCCTACGAGCAGTACTTC.

The V gene is TRBV27, the J gene TRBJ1-5; D is perhaps TRBD1 (5 bases). The CDR3 has 16 residues. Trimming removed 5 bases at V and 5 bases at J, with 19 bases between. From germline, CDR1 is MNHEY and CDR2 SMNVEV (reference sequence). CDR3 amino acids: CASSPTGLPSDQPQHF. The CDR3, as DNA: TGTGCCAGCAGTCCAACAGGCCTTCCCAGTGATCAGCCCCAGCATTTT.

This clonotype was counted between two and nine times. The rearrangement uses TRBV7-6 and TRBJ2-7; 9 nucleotides align to TRBD2. The CDR3 loop spans 15 amino acids. The germline gives CDR1 SGHVS, CDR2 FNYEAQ. J was trimmed by 3 bases and V by 1 base; bases with no gene match: 4. CDR3 protein: CASSLGSGSYYEQYF. CDR3 in DNA: TGTGCCAGCAGCTTAGGTAGCGGGAGTTACTACGAGCAGTACTTC.

This clonotype has a count of ten or more. The J gene is TRBJ2-7, the V gene TRBV6-1; D remains unclear. In germline, CDR1 is MNHNS, CDR2 SASEGT. Between the trimmed V and J ends, which lost 1 base and 0 bases, there was a span of 7 bases. This CDR3 comprises 14 residues. CDR3 loop: CASSEDGFSYEQYF. The CDR3 nucleotides are TGTGCCAGCAGTGAAGACGGCTTCTCCTACGAGCAGTACTTC.

This chain uses TRBV6-1 with TRBJ1-1, with 7 bases fitting TRBD1. The CDR3 covers 16 residues. V lost 4 bases and J lost 10; bases outside the gene matches: 18. Looked up from germline, CDR1 is MNHNS and CDR2 is SASEGT. This CDR3 is CASSVGDRDSKPRAFF. CDR3 nucleotides: TGTGCCAGCAGTGTTGGTGACAGGGATTCGAAACCGCGAGCTTTCTTT.

This clonotype was seen many times. The V call is TRBV29-1, the J call TRBJ1-1; D remains ambiguous. Per the germline V gene, CDR1 is SQVTM and CDR2 is ANQGSEA. This CDR3 has 15 amino acids. V was trimmed by 2 bases and J by 1 base, leaving 14 bases between them. CDR3 sequence reads: CSVENARGTNTEAFF. In nucleotides, the CDR3 is TGCAGCGTTGAAAATGCCCGCGGTACGAACACTGAAGCTTTCTTT.

This clonotype was seen repeatedly, ten times or more. The chain uses TRBV27 and TRBJ1-2; no definite D call. CDR1 and CDR2 (germline): MNHEY, SMNVEV (reference sequence). Between the trimmed V and J ends, which lost 1 base and 5 bases, there was a span of 8 bases. This CDR3 is built from 13 residues. CDR3 protein: CASSLFRDYGYTF. The CDR3, as DNA: TGTGCCAGCAGTTTATTCCGAGATTATGGCTACACCTTC.

This clonotype occurred many times. The chain carries TRBV28 and TRBJ2-7; 8 bases map to TRBD2. The V segment lost 3 bases and the J segment 3 bases; nucleotides outside the gene matches: 7. The CDR3 is made up of 15 amino acids. CDR1 and CDR2 (germline): MDHEN, SYDVKM. CDR3 nucleotide sequence: TGTGCCAGCAGTTTGAGGGCGGGAGGAAACTACGAGCAGTACTTC. Protein product: CASSLRAGGNYEQYF.

The chain is built from TRBV19 and TRBJ2-6, with 9 bases identical to TRBD1. The V gene end was trimmed by 7 bases and the J gene end by 2 bases; junction bases not matched to a gene: 3. The CDR3 is 15 residues long. From germline, CDR1 is LNHDA and CDR2 SQIVND (reference sequence). The chain's CDR3 is CASTRTGAGANVLTF. CDR3 coding DNA: TGTGCCAGTACCCGGACAGGGGCTGGGGCCAACGTCCTGACTTTC.

The genes are TRBV6-2 or TRBV6-3 and TRBJ2-7, with TRBD2 matching over 8 bases. The J segment lost 6 bases and the V segment lost 7 bases, leaving 14 bases of the junction unmatched. Per the germline V gene, CDR1 is MNHEY and CDR2 is SVGEGT. The CDR3 has 15 amino acids. The CDR3 sequence: CASILSGSRRAEQYF. As DNA, the CDR3 is TGTGCCAGCATCTTAAGCGGGAGTCGGCGTGCCGAGCAGTACTTC.

This chain uses TRBV11-2 with TRBJ2-7, with TRBD2 matching over 14 bases. V shed 3 bases, J shed 4 bases, and the junction held 8 bases outside the gene matches. Germline V gene sequence: CDR1 SGHAT, CDR2 FQNNGV. CDR3 length: 17 amino acids. This CDR3 is CASSFFGTSGGSYEQYF. CDR3 in DNA: TGTGCCAGCAGCTTCTTCGGGACTAGCGGGGGTAGTTACGAGCAGTACTTC.

A remark on this clonotype: A read error may explain this, as a much larger clone is one base away. CDR3 sequence reads: CASGLYAGGGTEASF. As DNA, the CDR3 is TGTGCTAGTGGTTTGTACGCCGGGGGAGGCACTGAAGCTTCCTTT. The rearrangement uses TRBV12-5 and TRBJ1-1; weak D call: TRBD1 (5 bases). CDR1 and CDR2 from the germline V gene are LGHNT and FRNRAP. The CDR3 contains 15 residues.

In this sample, this clonotype turned up many times. In DNA form, the CDR3 reads TGTGCCAGCAGTTTTGGGGCAGGGGGCTTTCTAGTTTCTGGAAACACCATATATTTT. It specifies CASSFGAGGFLVSGNTIYF. The chain couples TRBV12-3 or TRBV12-4 to TRBJ1-3; 8 positions agree with TRBD1. CDR3 length: 19 amino acids. The junction had 14 bases not matched to a gene; V was cut back by 3 bases and J by 1 base.

This clonotype was detected a few times. The chain has TRBV6-2 or TRBV6-3 and TRBJ2-6; D is unclear. Trimming took off 4 bases at V and 4 bases at J, with 14 bases between the two ends. The CDR3 contains 16 residues. CDR1 is MNHEY, CDR2 SVGEGT, per germline. CDR3 nucleotide sequence: TGTGCCAGCAGTTCCCTCTCCACGTCAGGGGCCAACGTCCTGACTTTC. Encoded protein: CASSSLSTSGANVLTF.

This clonotype was seen ten or more times. The chain employs TRBV5-1 and TRBJ2-7, with 8 positions matching TRBD1. V lost 0 bases to trimming and J lost 4 bases; unmatched junction nucleotides: 6. The CDR3 is 15 amino acids. From germline, CDR1 is SGHRS and CDR2 YFSETQ. CDR3 coding DNA: TGCGCCAGCAGCTTGGTAGGGACAGGCTTTTACGAGCAGTACTTC. Residues: CASSLVGTGFYEQYF.

The chain employs TRBV14 and TRBJ1-3; D gene uncertain. The V end lost 2 bases, the J end lost 4 bases, and 9 bases lay between the germline ends. This CDR3 comprises 14 residues. The germline CDR1 and CDR2 sequences are SGHDN and FVKESK. CDR3: CASSQQAAGNTIYF. The CDR3 DNA reads TGTGCCAGCAGCCAACAGGCCGCGGGAAACACCATATATTTT.

V usage is TRBV28 and J usage is TRBJ1-5, with unresolved D. This CDR3 is 14 amino acids long. Germline assignment: CDR1 MDHEN and CDR2 SYDVKM. V was cut by 5 bases and J by 5 bases, with 13 bases left in between. The CDR3 loop reads CASSTAFGHQPQHF. The CDR3, as DNA: TGTGCCAGCAGTACCGCCTTCGGGCATCAGCCCCAGCATTTT. Combining the CDR3 with reference TRBV28 and TRBJ1-5 gives the whole variable domain DVKVTQSSRYLVKRTGEKVFLECVQDMDHENMFWYRQDPGLGLRLIYFSYDVKMKEKGDIPEGYSVSREKKERFSLILESASTNQTSMYLCASSTAFGHQPQHFGDGTRLSIL.

This clonotype was observed a few times. The chain is built from TRBV7-9 and TRBJ1-6; D uncertain. CDR1 is SEHNR, CDR2 FQNEAQ, per germline (reference sequence). V dropped 5 bases and J dropped 9 bases, with 14 bases sitting between them. This CDR3 has 14 amino acids. The CDR3 DNA is TGTGCCAGCAGCGAGCCCCGGGTCCCTTCACCCCTCCACTTT. It yields the protein CASSEPRVPSPLHF.